This T cell receptor (gamma chain) comes out of a study of intestinal T cells in coeliac disease (dated by TCRdb to 2020 to 2021). Study-wide context: Coeliac patients were much younger than controls, with mean ages of around 16.0 versus 57 years in the TRG cohort. Duodenal biopsies from about 10 coeliac disease patients and about 10 non-coeliac controls were included in the TCR-delta (TRD) cohort. A second, larger TCR-gamma (TRG) cohort comprised duodenal biopsies from 30 to 35 coeliac disease patients and some 21 non-coeliac controls. The research as a whole found: In training, clustering based on TRD kmers put every one of the 22 biopsies in the right class, and the leave-one-out accuracy was reported as 91%. Of approximately 54 biopsies, around 51 (94.4%) were correctly classified by TRG clustering, and a leave-one-out accuracy of around 87% was reported. There was no way to tell repeated CDR3 amino acid sequences apart from PCR duplicates. FFPE-derived DNA was found to be relatively degraded, and loss of a proportion of TCR sequences in each sample was likely caused by this degradation. Coeliac and control groups differed significantly in age, although an age-split analysis did not yield significant classification.

Preparation of the library involved multiplex PCR. Data came from an Ion Torrent PGM. The LymphoTrack kit, which has primers carrying Illumina adapters, was used to amplify TRG repertoires from roughly 220 ng of biopsy DNA. TRG amplicons were cleaned up with AMPure XP beads, measured on a 2100 Bioanalyzer, and combined in equimolar amounts. An Ion PGM instrument was used to sequence the TRG libraries. The study's own analysis went as follows. FastX removed reads in which more than 10% of nucleotides fell below the per-patient third-quartile quality score. IMGT/HighV-QUEST was used to align reads in order to assign V, D and J genes, locate CDR3 regions and judge functionality. Sequences were converted to amino acids, and every sequence predicted to be non-functional was removed. The CDR3s were broken into kmers both with and without positional annotation, PCA was run on the kmer frequencies, and the samples were clustered using every one of the 1023 combinations of PCs 1-10. Classification was validated by leave-one-out cross-validation, in which parameters were re-optimised on the remaining samples each time. Shannon diversity was calculated with the vegan R package from repeated random subsamples, each the size of the lowest read count. The public reads were reprocessed by TCRdb using CATT, and rows of matching DNA were later combined. TCRdb's processing, not the authors' own work, is the source of the V and J calls. The sample data list 1,000 to 1,500 gamma-chain clones, and approximately 40% of these were observed just once. The top ten clonotypes cover over 11% of the sample.

Details on this clone: Its target antigen remains unknown. No much larger clonotype is one base removed from it; base qualities were not supplied.

Genomic DNA was extracted with the QIAamp DNA FFPE tissue kit from ten 5-um FFPE scrolls per case. To test whether coeliac disease can be classified from the TCR repertoire, the study used fully anonymised formalin-fixed paraffin-embedded duodenal biopsies that were not needed for diagnosis. Counted from cysteine to phenylalanine, this CDR3 has 16 amino acids. The kept DNA is CDR3 alone, 48 bases in frame from the first base. Taken from the germline V gene (reference sequence), the CDR1 and CDR2 loops are VTNTFY and YDVSTARD. For this chain, trimming is 0 bases at the V end and 12 bases at the J end, and the number of junction bases without a gene match is 20.

The chain links TRGV3 with TRGJ1 or TRGJ2. This TCR derives from a human donor with celiac disease. The sequenced sample was a duodenal biopsy. The DNA sequence is as follows: TGTGCCACCTGGGACAGGCCAAAATCCCCTAAAAGAGGGAAACTCTTT. Its amino acids are CATWDRPKSPKRGKLF.